This T cell receptor beta chain was identified in a study of tumor-infiltrating lymphocytes in primary liver carcinoma. Priming with a constant-region primer yielded TCR beta cDNA from roughly 500 ng total RNA. Modified slightly, ARM-PCR produced TCR beta libraries over three nested multiplex PCR rounds. TRBV1-TRBV30 forward and Cbeta reverse primers drove the first two roughly 10-cycle rounds. TCRdb analysed the multiplex PCR reads with MiXCR anew, one entry per CDR3 protein. The sample lists 75,000 to 90,000 distinct CDR3 sequences; approximately 77% were seen once. CDR3 length: 13 residues. CDR1 and CDR2 from the germline V gene are MNHNS and SASEGT. The roughly 20-34 mg bulk tissue piece was not sorted before simultaneous RNA and DNA extraction. Every tumor specimen contained over 80% viable tumor cells. On this clonotype: The junction does not match germline at one end; this may be a read error.

Source material: liver tumor tissue from sampling region 1. Subset noted: tumor region T1, superior pole. J is TRBJ1-5 and V is TRBV6-1, with D maybe TRBD1 (5 bases). This receptor was obtained from a man in his forties with primary liver carcinoma and hepatitis B virus infection. CDR3 DNA sequence: TGTTCCAGCAGTCGACAGAGCAATCAGTCCCAGCATTTT. Protein product: CSSSRQSNQSQHF.